This T cell receptor beta chain derives from a study of T cell responses to AZD1222 COVID-19 vaccine. This clone is a singleton in its sample. Its antigen is not identified. CDR1 KGHSH and CDR2 LQKENI come from the germline V gene. CDR3 length: 15 residues. Trimming took 4 bases from V and 2 from J; bases not matched to a gene: 3. Regarding the study as a whole: Spike-specific TCR depth and breadth grew after two AZD1222 doses. Epitopes outside B.1.351 and B.1.1.7 mutated regions reportedly drew nearly half of spike TCRs. Spike as a whole was targeted by vaccine-associated CD4 TCRs, dominant at 160-218 and 743-854. Sampling captured repertoires only after the peak T cell response.

Only in-frame clones appear in the TCRdb table, and some are missing; sequencing was by immunoSEQ multiplex PCR. The data contain 140,000 to 150,000 clones, about 93% of them seen just once; the ten biggest clones take up roughly 2.9%. V and J are TRBV18 and TRBJ1-2; TRBD1 matches 11 bases. The receptor's source is an adult in good health. The sample in question was peripheral blood, obtained on day 0 of MenACWY control vaccination. The CDR3 DNA follows: TGTGCCAGCTCACAGGGGACAGGGGGAAACTATGGCTACACCTTC. It translates to CASSQGTGGNYGYTF.